The 7 T cell receptor beta chains below were found in one sample sequenced in a study of T cells in Graves' hyperthyroidism and ophthalmopathy. The CDR3 regions of TCR beta were amplified from RNA transcripts. With the HTBI primer set, the TCR CDR3 went through a first round of RT-PCR. TCRdb fed the multiplex PCR reads into MiXCR, producing one record per CDR3 protein. The table has about 290,000 distinct CDR3 sequences, roughly 15% seen once; the top ten hold approximately 7.8%. Source material: blood. The receptors stem from a woman aged 25-40 years with Graves' hyperthyroidism that later progressed to Graves' ophthalmopathy.

This clonotype was recorded many times. V and J are TRBV28 and TRBJ2-5; 12 nucleotides align to TRBD2. The CDR3 loop spans 13 amino acids. J was trimmed by 9 bases and V by 2 bases; bases with no gene match: 1. Germline CDR1 is MDHEN and CDR2 is SYDVKM. The chain's CDR3 is CASSLGTSGPQYF. CDR3 bases: TGTGCCAGCAGTTTAGGGACTAGCGGGCCCCAGTACTTC.

The chain employs TRBV9 and TRBJ1-2; D gene unclear. The CDR3 is made up of 13 amino acids. V was shortened by 4 bases and J by 3 bases, with 10 bases between the two germline ends. CDR1 SGDLS and CDR2 YYNGEE come from the germline V gene. This CDR3 is CASSTRHDYGYTF. The CDR3 bases are TGTGCCAGCAGCACCCGACACGACTATGGCTACACCTTC. Full variable domain (rest looked up from reference TRBV9 and TRBJ1-2): DSGVTQTPKHLITATGQRVTLRCSPRSGDLSVYWYQQSLDQGLQFLIQYYNGEERAKGNILERFSAQQFPDLHSELNLSSLELGDSALYFCASSTRHDYGYTFGSGTRLTVV.

This clonotype turned up a few times. The V call is TRBV5-6, the J call TRBJ1-3; D might be TRBD1 (6 bases). Germline V gene sequence: CDR1 SGHDT, CDR2 YYEEEE. This CDR3 is built from 14 residues. The ends were cut back, 0 bases at V and 2 bases at J, with 6 bases in the middle. CDR3 nucleotides: TGTGCCAGCAGCTTGGCAGGGGCTGGAAACACCATATATTTT. This translates into CASSLAGAGNTIYF.

This clonotype was counted at least ten times. This sequence joins TRBV12-3 or TRBV12-4 and TRBJ1-5, with TRBD1 identical over 7 bases. V gave up 6 bases and J gave up 6 bases; unmatched junction bases: 8. This CDR3 has 14 residues. The CDR3 bases are TGTGCCAGCAGGTCTTTACAGGGGACTCAGCCCCAGCATTTT. Protein product: CASRSLQGTQPQHF.

In this sample, this clonotype turned up a few times. This clone may be a read error of a much larger clone one base away. This rearrangement joins TRBV7-3 to TRBJ1-1; D unresolved. Germline V CDR1 and CDR2: SGHTA, FQGTGA. This CDR3 is built from 13 residues. V lost 2 bases, J lost 3 bases, and 7 bases lay in between. As DNA, the CDR3 is TGTGCCAGCAGCTTAGGGGAGGACACTGAAGCTTTCTTT. Its protein product is CASSLGEDTEAFF.

This clonotype has at least ten counts. The V and J genes are TRBV20-1 and TRBJ2-2; 12 bases are shared with TRBD2. Losses at the gene ends were 3 bases for V and 7 bases for J; bases not matched to a gene: 3. The CDR3 contains 14 residues. CDR1 and CDR2 from the germline V gene are DFQATT and SNEGSKA (reference sequence). The CDR3 nucleotides read TGCAGTGCTAGGGGACTAGCGGGTCTCGGGGAGCTGTTTTTT. The encoded protein is CSARGLAGLGELFF.

This clonotype was seen at least ten times. CDR3 sequence: CASSLLAGGAYEQYF. The CDR3 coding sequence is TGTGCCAGCAGCTTACTAGCGGGAGGAGCATACGAGCAGTACTTC. This rearrangement joins TRBV11-2 to TRBJ2-7; 11 nucleotides match TRBD2. This CDR3 spans 15 amino acids. V was pared by 2 bases and J by 4 bases, with 4 bases of the junction left unmatched. Germline V CDR1 and CDR2: SGHAT, FQNNGV.